A selection of T cell receptor beta chains follows, all from one sample in a study of shared clonotypes between healthy human individuals. Sequenced by immunoSEQ multiplex PCR; TCRdb stores in-frame clones only, minus some. Of about 2.3 million clones detected, roughly 90% appear once; the ten largest clones hold 0.37%. Sequenced sample: naive CD4+ T cells from PBMCs. The receptors stem from a young man in good health. Some clones in this sample may be carry-over from other donors' samples. The CDR3 runs from the conserved cysteine through the conserved F or W. A D gene is named only where the DNA matches it firmly. A row's size may be missing; if present it is once, few, many or a size class.

>.|TRBV30|TRBJ2-5|.
TGTGCCTGGAGTCCTAGGGGTCCCCAAGAGACCCAGTACTTC
CAWSPRGPQETQYF
>.|TRBV7-9|TRBJ2-7|.
TGTGCCAGCAACATAATGGGCCACTCCTACGAGCAGTACTTC
CASNIMGHSYEQYF
>.|TRBV7-9|TRBJ1-4|.
TGTGCCAGCAGCTTAGACCCTGGGAGACGATGGTCGGAAAAACTGTTTTTT
CASSLDPGRRWSEKLFF
>.|TRBV5-1|TRBJ2-3|TRBD2
TGCGCCAGCAGCTTGGTAGCGGGAGAAGGTTGGCGAAACGCAGATACGCAGTATTTT
CASSLVAGEGWRNADTQYF
>.|TRBV5-1|TRBJ2-6|.
TGCGCCAGCAGTCCTCCGGAGGGCTCTGGGGCCAACGTCCTGACTTTC
CASSPPEGSGANVLTF
>.|TRBV28|TRBJ1-6|.
TGTGCCAGCAGTCGGGACTCTAATTCACCCCTCCACTTT
CASSRDSNSPLHF
>.|TRBV9|TRBJ1-1|TRBD1
TGTGCCAGCAGCGCCGCCGGGACAGGGGGCACTGAAGCTTTCTTT
CASSAAGTGGTEAFF
>.|TRBV7-9|TRBJ2-4|.
TGTGCCAGCAGCTTAGAGTGGAAAGAAAACATTCAGTACTTC
CASSLEWKENIQYF
>.|TRBV10-3|TRBJ1-4|.
TGTGCCATCAGTCAGACAGGTTTGGGTGAAAAACTGTTTTTT
CAISQTGLGEKLFF
>once|TRBV7-7|TRBJ2-7|.
TGTGCCAGCAGCCCGGGGGTTTACTCCGAGCAGTACTTC
CASSPGVYSEQYF
>.|TRBV7-2|TRBJ2-7|.
TGTGCCAGCAGTCTCCATACCCAGCGGTTCTCCTACGAGCAGTACTTC
CASSLHTQRFSYEQYF
>.|TRBV12-5|TRBJ1-1|.
TGTGCTAGTGGTTTGGTAGGAGGGGGGCGCACGGCTGAAGCTTTCTTT
CASGLVGGGRTAEAFF
>.|TRBV9|TRBJ1-2|.
TGTGCCAGCAGCGTAGGGGGTTCGGACTATGGCTACACCTTC
CASSVGGSDYGYTF
>.|TRBV6-6|TRBJ2-7|.
TGTGCCAGCAGAAGATCCGGCGAGCAGTACTTC
CASRRSGEQYF
>.|TRBV11-1|TRBJ2-7|.
TGTGCCAGCAGCCCAACCCGGGGCCATTTCTACGAGCAGTACTTC
CASSPTRGHFYEQYF
>.|TRBV29-1|TRBJ2-1|.
TGCAGCGCCCTTTGGGAGCACTCCTACAATGAGCAGTTCTTC
CSALWEHSYNEQFF
>.|TRBV30|TRBJ2-7|TRBD1
TGTGCCTTGAAAGCAGGGGGCGGCCCCTACGAGCAGTACTTC
CALKAGGGPYEQYF
>.|TRBV7-9|TRBJ1-5|.
TGTGCCAGCAGCTTGGGTAACAATCAGCCCCAGCATTTT
CASSLGNNQPQHF
>.|TRBV30|TRBJ2-5|.
TGTGCCTGGAGTCTCGGGGCCCAAGAGACCCAGTACTTC
CAWSLGAQETQYF
>.|TRBV11-3|TRBJ2-2|TRBD2
TGTGCCAGCAGCTTAAGCGGGAGTAACACCGGGGAGCTGTTTTTT
CASSLSGSNTGELFF
>once|TRBV10-3|TRBJ1-2|.
TGTGCCATCAGTTCAGGGATGGGGCCCTATGGCTACACCTTC
CAISSGMGPYGYTF
>.|TRBV19|TRBJ2-3|.
TGTGCCAGTAGCGGGGGATACACAGATACGCAGTATTTT
CASSGGYTDTQYF
>.|TRBV5-1|TRBJ2-7|.
TGCGCCAGCAGCTTTCAGGATGACGAGCAGTACTTC
CASSFQDDEQYF
>.|TRBV4-1|TRBJ2-1|TRBD2
TGCGCCAGCGGAAATTTCTTTAGCGGGAGTAGGGAGTTTGACAATGAGCAGTTCTTC
CASGNFFSGSREFDNEQFF
>.|TRBV11-2|TRBJ2-1|TRBD2
TGTGCCAGCACCTATAGCGGGAGGGCTGGAAATGAGCAGTTCTTC
CASTYSGRAGNEQFF
>once|TRBV15|TRBJ2-7|.
TGTGCCACCGCCCCGACATACTACTCCTACGAGCAGTACTTC
CATAPTYYSYEQYF
>.|TRBV5-6|TRBJ2-2|.
TGTGCCAGCAGCTTGTACGGGGAAGCGAGCACCGGGGAGCTGTTTTTT
CASSLYGEASTGELFF
>.|TRBV19|TRBJ2-7|.
TGTGCCAGTAGCGAACAGATCTCCTACGAGCAGTACTTC
CASSEQISYEQYF
>.|TRBV28|TRBJ2-1|.
TGTGCCAGCAGTCTATTCTTTGAAACGATCCTAAAGGCGTACAATGAGCAGTTCTTC
CASSLFFETILKAYNEQFF
>.|TRBV28|TRBJ1-1|.
TGTGCCAGCAGTTTATTTCCGGGGGCGAACACTGAAGCTTTCTTT
CASSLFPGANTEAFF
>.|TRBV7-2|TRBJ2-7|TRBD2
TGTGCCAGCAGCCCCCTAGCGGGAGGGTACGAGCAGTACTTC
CASSPLAGGYEQYF
>.|TRBV7-3|TRBJ1-2|TRBD1
TGTGCCAGCAGCCAACAGGGGGCCCCATCTACCTTC
CASSQQGAPSTF
>.|TRBV7-2|TRBJ2-2|.
TGTGCCAGCACCTTCGACAGTTACACCGGGGAGCTGTTTTTT
CASTFDSYTGELFF
>.|TRBV14|TRBJ2-7|.
TGTGCCAGCAGCCAGGTTAACCCTGGCCGGATGGCGCCGCAGTACTTC
CASSQVNPGRMAPQYF
>.|TRBV28|TRBJ2-5|.
TGTGCCAGCAGTTTAGAGGGGGGTAGGACAGAGACCCAGTACTTC
CASSLEGGRTETQYF
>.|TRBV19|TRBJ1-1|.
TGTGCCAGTAGCGGACAGACTTACAACACTGAAGCTTTCTTT
CASSGQTYNTEAFF
>.|TRBV10-2|TRBJ2-5|TRBD2
TGCGCCACCGGGAGGGGACTAGCTCCAGAGACCCAGTACTTC
CATGRGLAPETQYF
>once|TRBV2|TRBJ1-3|TRBD1
TGTGCCAGCAAGGGACAGCCTGGAAACACCATATATTTT
CASKGQPGNTIYF
>.|TRBV5-1|TRBJ2-7|TRBD1
TGCGCCAGCAGCTTGGTGGGACAGTTCTCCTACGAGCAGTACTTC
CASSLVGQFSYEQYF
>.|TRBV27|TRBJ2-3|.
TGTGCCAGCAGTCAGGACGGCTCTAGCACAGATACGCAGTATTTT
CASSQDGSSTDTQYF
>.|TRBV21-1|TRBJ2-3|.
TGTGCCAGCAGCAGGGACGGGGGCACAGATACGCAGTATTTT
CASSRDGGTDTQYF
>.|TRBV28|TRBJ1-4|.
TGTGCCAGCAGTTCCGGAGGGGGGGTTGGGGAAAAACTGTTTTTT
CASSSGGGVGEKLFF
>.|TRBV27|TRBJ2-1|.
TGTGCCAGCAGTTTTGAGGATCCTCACAATGAGCAGTTCTTC
CASSFEDPHNEQFF
>.|TRBV2|TRBJ2-5|TRBD2
TGTGCCAGCAGTGACCAACTAGCGGGAGAGACCCAGTACTTC
CASSDQLAGETQYF
>.|TRBV4-3|TRBJ1-1|TRBD1
TGCGCCAGCAGAAGGACAGGAGGGACTGAAGCTTTCTTT
CASRRTGGTEAFF
>.|TRBV11-2|TRBJ1-4|TRBD1
TGTGCCAGCAGCTTACACAACCTATTCAGGGGGGAGGTAAAACTGTTTTTT
CASSLHNLFRGEVKLFF
>.|TRBV7-9|TRBJ2-4|.
TGTGCCAGCGAGGGTGACAGTCTACTAGCCAAAAACATTCAGTACTTC
CASEGDSLLAKNIQYF
>.|TRBV28|TRBJ1-2|TRBD1
TGTGCCAGCAGGGCCCCGGGGACAGATTATGGCTACACCTTC
CASRAPGTDYGYTF
>.|TRBV5-1|TRBJ2-1|.
TGCGCCAGCAGCTTGTCCGGGGTCAATGAGCAGTTCTTC
CASSLSGVNEQFF